This T cell receptor (beta chain) is drawn from a study of blood T cell repertoires in COVID-19. The CDR3 length is 15 residues. After removal of 5 bases from V and 5 bases from J, the junction contained 7 bases not matched to a gene. In germline, CDR1 is SGHNT, CDR2 YYREEE (reference sequence). TCRdb keeps only in-frame clones here, not all; method: immunoSEQ multiplex PCR. The repertoire includes approximately 260,000 clones, approximately 88% of them detected once, and roughly a tenth sits in the top ten. The sample comprised peripheral blood. The J gene is TRBJ1-4, the V gene TRBV5-4, with 9 bases identical to TRBD1. This receptor was obtained from a woman in her seventies with COVID-19, enrolled during active disease. The CDR3 sequence is CASRKTGTGNEKLFF. For the CDR3, the DNA is TGTGCCAGCAGAAAGACCGGGACAGGGAATGAAAAACTGTTTTTT.